What follows are 30 T cell receptor beta chains derived from one specimen sequenced in a study of response to subunit inactivated influenza vaccine. One entry per CDR3 protein, called by TCRdb with MiXCR from the RT-PCR reads. This table holds 200,000 to 300,000 distinct CDR3 sequences, over 9% found once. The sample in question was non-naive T cells sorted from PBMCs, obtained 14 days before vaccination. Receptors originate from a man over 45 who received an inactivated influenza vaccine.

This clonotype was counted a few times. The chain is built from TRBV27 and TRBJ2-3; 7 bases agree with TRBD1. Germline loops: CDR1 MNHEY, CDR2 SMNVEV (reference sequence). Trimming cost V 5 bases and J 5 bases; bases outside gene matches: 16. The CDR3 contains 17 residues. In nucleotides, the CDR3 is TGTGCCAGCAGTGAATCAAACAGGGGCGGAGGTAGAGATACGCAGTATTTT. This codes for CASSESNRGGGRDTQYF.

This clonotype was counted many times. The J gene is TRBJ1-6, the V gene TRBV7-2, with a possible D match to TRBD1 (6 bases). Trimming took 6 bases from V and 7 from J, leaving 13 bases between them. In germline, CDR1 is SGHTA, CDR2 FQGNSA. The CDR3 is 14 amino acids. CDR3 nucleotide sequence: TGTGCCAGCAGTTACAGGGTTCTCAATTCACCCCTCCACTTT. It translates to CASSYRVLNSPLHF. The entire variable domain, with the rest obtained from reference TRBV7-2 and TRBJ1-6, is as follows: GAGVSQSPSNKVTEKGKDVELRCDPISGHTALYWYRQSLGQGLEFLIYFQGNSAPDKSGLPSDRFSAERTGGSVSTLTIQRTQQEDSAVYLCASSYRVLNSPLHFGNGTRLTVT.

This clonotype was detected ten times or more. This chain connects TRBV7-2 to TRBJ2-3; 9 bases match TRBD2. The CDR3 runs 15 residues. Germline V gene data show CDR1 as SGHTA and CDR2 as FQGNSA. V shed 5 bases and J 1 base; nucleotides not matched to a gene: 4. CDR3 nucleotides: TGTGCCAGCAGCGGCGGGGGGGCTGGCACAGATACGCAGTATTTT. Its translation: CASSGGGAGTDTQYF.

The rearrangement links TRBV4-3 to TRBJ1-1, with TRBD1 identical over 10 bases. V was pared by 3 bases and J by 4 bases, with 2 bases of the junction left unmatched. This CDR3 comprises 14 residues. Germline V CDR1 and CDR2: LGHNA, YSLEER. The CDR3 nucleotides are TGCGCCAGCAGCCAGACAGGGGGCGGCACTGAAGCTTTCTTT. Protein sequence: CASSQTGGGTEAFF.

The J gene is TRBJ2-7, the V gene TRBV6-5; 7 bases agree with TRBD2. Trimming took 2 bases from V and 4 from J; bases not matched to a gene: 8. The V gene's germline CDR1 is MNHEY and CDR2 SVGAGI. The CDR3 is 15 residues long. The DNA for the CDR3 is TGTGCCAGCAGTTACAGTTGGGGGGGTAATTACGAGCAGTACTTC. It specifies CASSYSWGGNYEQYF.

The rearrangement uses TRBV12-3 or TRBV12-4 and TRBJ1-5; D not resolved. V was cut by 0 bases and J by 4 bases, with 10 bases left in between. There are 15 residues in the CDR3. The CDR3 coding sequence is TGTGCCAGCAGTTTAGCGGGAGTCATTAATCAGCCCCAGCATTTT. This encodes CASSLAGVINQPQHF.

This clonotype occurred many times. The V gene is TRBV29-1, the J gene TRBJ2-5, with D hard to call. V lost 8 bases, J lost 4 bases, and 20 bases lay in between. CDR1 is SQVTM and CDR2 is ANQGSEA in the germline V gene. The CDR3 covers 14 residues. In DNA, the CDR3 is TGCAGCTTACGATCAGGCGGAGTGCGAGAGACCCAGTACTTC. It codes for CSLRSGGVRETQYF.

The gene calls are TRBV6-5 and TRBJ1-1; 7 positions agree with TRBD1. V lost 4 bases to trimming and J lost 6 bases; unmatched junction nucleotides: 8. The CDR3 spans 14 residues. Germline V gives CDR1 MNHEY, CDR2 SVGAGI. CDR3 DNA: TGTGCCAGCAGTTGCCTCACCCAGGGGGCTGAAGCTTTCTTT. It yields the protein CASSCLTQGAEAFF.

The gene calls are TRBV4-1 and TRBJ1-2, with 9 bases aligning to TRBD1. CDR3 length: 17 amino acids. Germline V gene lookup returns CDR1 MGHRA and CDR2 YSYEKL. J lost 7 bases, V lost 0 bases, and 12 bases had no gene match. This chain's CDR3 is CASSQDAKLQGAVGYTF. The CDR3 DNA is TGCGCCAGCAGCCAAGATGCAAAGTTACAGGGGGCTGTTGGCTACACCTTC.

The chain combines TRBV6-2 or TRBV6-3 with TRBJ2-5; D gene uncertain. Trimming stripped 3 bases from V and 4 bases from J, with 9 bases between. This CDR3 spans 13 amino acids. Germline V gene lookup returns CDR1 MNHEY and CDR2 SVGEGT. The CDR3 spells CASSYFIPETQYF. The CDR3 coding sequence is TGTGCCAGCAGTTATTTTATCCCAGAGACCCAGTACTTC.

This clonotype was seen only a few times. The V gene is TRBV5-1, the J gene TRBJ2-3; TRBD2 matches at 7 bases. Looked up from germline, CDR1 is SGHRS and CDR2 is YFSETQ. After removal of 4 bases from V and 0 bases from J, the junction contained 5 bases not matched to a gene. The CDR3 contains 15 residues. This CDR3 is CASSILAESTDTQYF. CDR3 bases: TGCGCCAGCAGCATTCTAGCGGAAAGCACAGATACGCAGTATTTT.

This clonotype has a handful of counts. This chain's CDR3 is CASSDGTSGGQETQYF. CDR3 sequence (DNA): TGTGCCAGCAGCGACGGGACTAGCGGGGGCCAAGAGACCCAGTACTTC. The chain employs TRBV3-1 and TRBJ2-5; 14 nucleotides agree with TRBD2. The CDR3 contains 16 residues. Germline V CDR1 and CDR2: LGHDT, YNNKEL (reference sequence). With V trimmed by 5 bases and J by 1 base, 3 bases remained unmatched.

This clonotype was picked up many times. This chain links TRBV20-1 with TRBJ2-5; 9 bases are a match to TRBD2. Per the germline V gene, CDR1 is DFQATT and CDR2 is SNEGSKA (reference sequence). The V and J ends lost 7 bases and 4 bases, in that order; junction bases with no gene match: 19. There are 17 residues in the CDR3. The CDR3 DNA reads TGCAGTGTGATACCGGGACTAGCCCATTTGGGGGTAGAGACCCAGTACTTC. It specifies CSVIPGLAHLGVETQYF.

This clonotype was observed a handful of times. The V gene is TRBV4-2, the J gene TRBJ2-5, with TRBD2 identical over 16 bases. The germline gives CDR1 LGHNA, CDR2 YNFKEQ. With 0 bases clipped from V and 5 bases from J, the junction kept 9 bases outside the gene matches. The CDR3 has 19 amino acids. The CDR3 region is CASSQETLGLAGGKETQYF. CDR3 coding DNA: TGTGCCAGCAGCCAAGAGACCTTGGGACTAGCGGGGGGGAAGGAGACCCAGTACTTC.

This clonotype was seen more than once but under ten times. The chain carries TRBV3-1 and TRBJ2-5; no reliable D call. Trimming removed 4 bases from V and 2 bases from J, with 14 bases in between. There are 15 residues in the CDR3. Germline CDR1 reads LGHDT; CDR2 reads YNNKEL (reference sequence). In nucleotides, the CDR3 is TGTGCCAGCAGCCCAGCGTGGCTGACACAAGAGACCCAGTACTTC. Amino acid sequence: CASSPAWLTQETQYF.

The rearrangement uses TRBV7-8 and TRBJ1-4; unclear D gene. Germline-derived CDR1 and CDR2 are SGHVS and FQNEAQ. Trimming took 4 bases from V and 8 from J, leaving 8 bases between them. The CDR3 sequence is 12 residues long. The CDR3 is CASSSQAEKLFF. In DNA form, the CDR3 reads TGTGCCAGCAGCTCTCAGGCCGAAAAACTGTTTTTT.

Comments on this clonotype: The germline gene is not matched at one end of the junction; a read error may be the cause. V is TRBV9 and J is TRBJ1-6; D is unclear. The V gene's germline CDR1 is SGDLS and CDR2 YYNGEE. There are 15 residues in the CDR3. The CDR3 sequence: CVSSVARGSGSPLHF. CDR3 nucleotides: TGTGTCAGCAGCGTAGCGCGGGGTTCTGGATCACCCCTCCACTTT.

This clonotype was counted between two and nine times. CDR3 in amino acids: CASSFRQGNEKLFF. The CDR3 nucleotides read TGTGCCAGCAGTTTTCGGCAAGGAAATGAAAAACTGTTTTTT. This chain connects TRBV12-3 or TRBV12-4 to TRBJ1-4; D remains unclear. V was pared by 3 bases and J by 5 bases, with 10 bases between. The CDR3 sequence is 14 residues long.

This clonotype has only a few counts. The CDR3 sequence is CSVGSQGSPNYGYTF. In nucleotides, the CDR3 is TGCAGCGTAGGGTCACAGGGATCCCCTAACTATGGCTACACCTTC. The V call is TRBV29-1, the J call TRBJ1-2; a weak D match, TRBD1 (6 bases). Looked up from germline, CDR1 is SQVTM and CDR2 is ANQGSEA. Trimming shortened V by 6 bases and J by 0 bases, and 17 bases separated the two germline ends. This CDR3 has 15 residues.

The chain employs TRBV7-2 and TRBJ2-5; either TRBD1 or TRBD2 may fit D (7 bases each). Trimming stripped 6 bases from V and 7 bases from J, with 21 bases between. The CDR3 is made up of 15 amino acids. Germline CDR1 reads SGHTA; CDR2 reads FQGNSA. The CDR3 DNA reads TGTGCCAGCAGTCCAGGCAGGGGGAGCGGGGCGACCCAGTACTTC. It encodes CASSPGRGSGATQYF.

This clonotype was recorded at least ten times. The chain carries TRBV20-1 and TRBJ2-1; 10 bases align to TRBD2. CDR1 is DFQATT and CDR2 is SNEGSKA in the germline V gene (reference sequence). The length of the CDR3 is 14 residues. V gave up 0 bases and J gave up 7 bases; unmatched junction bases: 3. This CDR3 reads CSAREPSGRNEQFF. The CDR3 DNA sequence: TGCAGTGCTAGAGAGCCTAGCGGGAGAAATGAGCAGTTCTTC.

This clonotype was detected a few times. The V gene is TRBV3-1, the J gene TRBJ1-2; 12 nucleotides line up with TRBD1. CDR3 size: 14 residues. Germline assignment: CDR1 LGHDT and CDR2 YNNKEL (reference sequence). V shed 7 bases and J 7 bases; nucleotides not matched to a gene: 7. The CDR3 sequence: CASTGDRGLGGYTF. CDR3 DNA: TGTGCCAGCACGGGGGACAGGGGGCTCGGTGGCTACACCTTC.

The chain couples TRBV7-9 to TRBJ2-1, with no clear D. V lost 0 bases and J lost 2, with 11 bases in between. Germline V gene sequence: CDR1 SEHNR, CDR2 FQNEAQ (reference sequence). The CDR3 has 16 residues. The CDR3 nucleotides are TGTGCCAGCAGCTTAGCGGTAAGCGACACCTACAATGAGCAGTTCTTC. Its protein is CASSLAVSDTYNEQFF. The full variable domain, with the rest looked up from reference TRBV7-9 and TRBJ2-1, is DTGVSQNPRHKITKRGQNVTFRCDPISEHNRLYWYRQTLGQGPEFLTYFQNEAQLEKSRLLSDRFSAERPKGSFSTLEIQRTEQGDSAMYLCASSLAVSDTYNEQFFGPGTRLTVL.

The gene calls are TRBV4-3 and TRBJ1-2, with 9 bases that match TRBD1. With 4 bases clipped from V and 6 bases from J, the junction kept 15 bases outside the gene matches. Germline V lookup: CDR1 LGHNA, CDR2 YSLEER. The CDR3 has 17 residues. In DNA, the CDR3 is TGCGCCAGCAGCCGGGGACAGGGAGACTACTTTTCTAATGGCTACACCTTC. It specifies CASSRGQGDYFSNGYTF.

This clonotype was recorded at least ten times. This chain uses TRBV29-1 with TRBJ2-1, with 9 positions matching TRBD2. Per the germline V gene, CDR1 is SQVTM and CDR2 is ANQGSEA. This CDR3 spans 15 amino acids. The V and J ends lost 0 bases and 2 bases, in that order; junction bases with no gene match: 2. The CDR3: CSVEDRGRAYNEQFF. The CDR3 DNA follows: TGCAGCGTTGAAGATCGCGGGAGGGCCTACAATGAGCAGTTCTTC.

This clonotype was counted only a few times. V usage is TRBV19 and J usage is TRBJ1-2, with a possible D match to TRBD1 (5 bases). CDR3 size: 15 residues. V was pared by 4 bases and J by 4 bases, with 16 bases between. CDR1 LNHDA and CDR2 SQIVND come from the germline V gene (reference sequence). This CDR3 reads CASSNDLDSPYGYTF. For the CDR3, the DNA is TGTGCCAGTAGTAACGACCTTGACAGTCCCTATGGCTACACCTTC.

This clonotype appeared many times. The rearrangement links TRBV10-2 to TRBJ1-6, with 10 bases fitting TRBD1. The CDR3 runs to 16 residues. Losses at the gene ends were 9 bases for V and 4 bases for J; bases not matched to a gene: 9. The germline V gene has CDR1 WSHSY and CDR2 SAAADI. The CDR3 sequence is CARPAGQGYYNSPLHF. CDR3 coding DNA: TGCGCCAGGCCGGCGGGACAGGGGTATTATAATTCACCCCTCCACTTT.

This clonotype was seen at least ten times. This CDR3 reads CSVVGGGTKETQYF. CDR3 bases: TGCAGCGTCGTTGGGGGTGGGACGAAAGAGACCCAGTACTTC. The gene calls are TRBV29-1 and TRBJ2-5; D may be TRBD1 or TRBD2 (5 bases each). CDR1 is SQVTM and CDR2 is ANQGSEA in the germline V gene. The CDR3 contains 14 residues. The V gene lost 6 bases and the J gene lost 3 bases, with 17 bases spanning the gap.

This clonotype has more than one count but fewer than ten. This chain joins TRBV7-6 and TRBJ2-7; 12 bases align to TRBD2. This CDR3 is 14 amino acids long. The V gene's germline CDR1 is SGHVS and CDR2 FNYEAQ. V dropped 5 bases and J dropped 7; count of bases not matched to a gene: 6. CDR3 sequence: CASSLTSGGSEQYF. Here the CDR3 DNA reads TGTGCCAGCAGCCTGACTAGCGGGGGATCGGAGCAGTACTTC.

The chain carries TRBV7-8 and TRBJ2-5; D gene uncertain. Deletions cut 1 base from V and 5 bases from J, with 8 bases between. The CDR3 is 13 residues long. The germline gives CDR1 SGHVS, CDR2 FQNEAQ. CDR3 sequence (DNA): TGTGCCAGCAGCTTAGAACCTTGGGAGACCCAGTACTTC. Translation: CASSLEPWETQYF.